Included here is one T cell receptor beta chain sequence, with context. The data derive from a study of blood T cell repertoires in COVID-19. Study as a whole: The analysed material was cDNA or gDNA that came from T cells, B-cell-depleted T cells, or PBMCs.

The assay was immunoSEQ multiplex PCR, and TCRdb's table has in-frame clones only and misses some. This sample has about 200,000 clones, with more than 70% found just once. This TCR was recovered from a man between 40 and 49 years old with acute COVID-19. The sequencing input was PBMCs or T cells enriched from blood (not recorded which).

The CDR3, as DNA: TGTGCCAGCAGTGCGGGACCCCTCTCCGAGCAGTACTTC. It is translated as CASSAGPLSEQYF. The V and J genes are TRBV27 and TRBJ2-7, with D perhaps TRBD2 (6 bases). Deletions cut 5 bases from V and 6 bases from J, with 14 bases between. This CDR3 has 13 amino acids. Per germline, CDR1 MNHEY and CDR2 SMNVEV (reference sequence).